The clone carrying this TCR beta chain is a singleton in its sample. The CDR3 totals 16 residues. Germline CDR1 and CDR2: SGDLS and YYNGEE. J lost 1 base, V lost 4 bases, and 7 bases had no gene match. These data are taken from a study of OX40 agonist ivuxolimab in advanced cancers. The protocol was immunoSEQ multiplex PCR, while the TCRdb copy is restricted to in-frame clones and leaves out a portion. The sample has fewer than 25,000 clones, about 87% seen once; the top ten hold 8.5% to 10%. The V and J genes are TRBV9 and TRBJ2-1, with 8 bases identical to TRBD1. The sequence was collected from an adult with an advanced solid tumor such as melanoma, head and neck, liver or kidney cancer. The specimen comprised CD4+ or CD8+ T cells sorted from blood, sampled in a trial of the OX40 agonist ivuxolimab. The CDR3 is CASSSTRGRSYNEQFF. CDR3 nucleotide sequence: TGTGCCAGCAGCTCGACCAGGGGGCGGTCCTACAATGAGCAGTTCTTC.